This TCR beta chain was obtained from a study of Graves' ophthalmopathy and Graves' hyperthyroidism. The CDR3 consists of 14 residues. V was pared by 2 bases and J by 2 bases, with 10 bases between. Looked up from germline, CDR1 is MNHEY and CDR2 is SVGEGT. This clonotype was counted many times. The sequenced template was RNA, covering the TCR beta CDR3 region. Amplification began with first-round RT-PCR using HTBI primers, then second-round multiplex PCR was performed. TCRdb re-analysed the multiplex PCR reads in MiXCR, keeping a single row per CDR3 protein. The sample contains fewer than 400,000 distinct CDR3 sequences, around 19% of which appear only once.

Sequencing was performed on peripheral blood. This chain joins TRBV6-2 or TRBV6-3 and TRBJ2-7, with D possibly being TRBD2 (7 bases). The sequence was collected from a woman aged 18 to 35 with Graves' ophthalmopathy. CDR3 coding DNA: TGTGCCAGCAGTTACAGAGGGGGGGCCTACGAGCAGTACTTC. It translates to CASSYRGGAYEQYF.